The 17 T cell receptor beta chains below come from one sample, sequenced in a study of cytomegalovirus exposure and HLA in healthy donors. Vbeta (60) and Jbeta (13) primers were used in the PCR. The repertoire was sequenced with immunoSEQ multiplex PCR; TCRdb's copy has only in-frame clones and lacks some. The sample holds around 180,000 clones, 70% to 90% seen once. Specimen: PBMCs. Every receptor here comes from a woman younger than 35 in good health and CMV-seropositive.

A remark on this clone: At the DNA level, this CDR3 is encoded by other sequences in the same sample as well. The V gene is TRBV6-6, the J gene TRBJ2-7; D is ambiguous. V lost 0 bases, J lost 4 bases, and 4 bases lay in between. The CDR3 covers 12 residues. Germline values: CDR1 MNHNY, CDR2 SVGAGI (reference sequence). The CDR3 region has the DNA TGTGCCAGCAGTTACTCGAGTTACGAGCAGTACTTC. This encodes CASSYSSYEQYF.

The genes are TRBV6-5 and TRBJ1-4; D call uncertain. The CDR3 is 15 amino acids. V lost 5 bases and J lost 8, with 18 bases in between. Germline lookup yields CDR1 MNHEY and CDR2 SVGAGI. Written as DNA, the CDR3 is TGTGCCAGCAGTCGGACCGGCGGGGTCCAGGAAAAACTGTTTTTT. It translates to CASSRTGGVQEKLFF.

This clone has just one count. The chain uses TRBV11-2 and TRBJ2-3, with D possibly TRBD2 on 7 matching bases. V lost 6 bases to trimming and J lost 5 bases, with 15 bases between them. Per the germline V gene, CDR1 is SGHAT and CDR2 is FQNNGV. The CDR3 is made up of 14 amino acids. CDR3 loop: CASRYGGPVDTQYF. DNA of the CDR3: TGTGCCAGCAGATACGGGGGGCCGGTAGATACGCAGTATTTT.

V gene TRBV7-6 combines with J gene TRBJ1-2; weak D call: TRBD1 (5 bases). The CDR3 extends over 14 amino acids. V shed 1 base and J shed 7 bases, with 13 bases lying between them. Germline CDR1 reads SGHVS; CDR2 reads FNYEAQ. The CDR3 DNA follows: TGTGCCAGCAGCTTAGGTGGCGGGAGGGGTGGCTACACCTTC. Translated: CASSLGGGRGGYTF.

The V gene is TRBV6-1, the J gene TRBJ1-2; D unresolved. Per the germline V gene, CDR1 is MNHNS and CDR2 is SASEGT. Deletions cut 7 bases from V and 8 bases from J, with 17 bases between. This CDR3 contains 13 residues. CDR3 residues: CASIASGNRGYTF. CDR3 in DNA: TGTGCCAGCATTGCGTCGGGGAATCGCGGCTACACCTTC.

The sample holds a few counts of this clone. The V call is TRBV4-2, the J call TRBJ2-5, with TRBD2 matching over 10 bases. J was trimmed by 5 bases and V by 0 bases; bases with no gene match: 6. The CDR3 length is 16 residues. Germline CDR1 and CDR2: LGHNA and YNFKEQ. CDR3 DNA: TGTGCCAGCAGCCAAGATCCAGCGGGGGGGTATGAGACCCAGTACTTC. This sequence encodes CASSQDPAGGYETQYF.

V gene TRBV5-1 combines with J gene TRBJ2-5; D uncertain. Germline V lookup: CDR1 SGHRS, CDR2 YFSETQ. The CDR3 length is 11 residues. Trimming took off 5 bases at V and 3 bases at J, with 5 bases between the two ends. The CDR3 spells CASRYKETQYF. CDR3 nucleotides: TGCGCCAGCAGATATAAAGAGACCCAGTACTTC. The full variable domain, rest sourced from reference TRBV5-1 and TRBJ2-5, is KAGVTQTPRYLIKTRGQQVTLSCSPISGHRSVSWYQQTPGQGLQFLFEYFSETQRNKGNFPGRFSGRQFSNSRSEMNVSTLELGDSALYLCASRYKETQYFGPGTRLLVL.

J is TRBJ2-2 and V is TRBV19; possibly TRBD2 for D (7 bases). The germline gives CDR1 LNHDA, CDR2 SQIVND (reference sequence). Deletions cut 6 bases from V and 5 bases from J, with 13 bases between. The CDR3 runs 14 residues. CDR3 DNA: TGTGCCAGTAGACTCGGGGGGCGGACCGGGGAGCTGTTTTTT. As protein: CASRLGGRTGELFF.

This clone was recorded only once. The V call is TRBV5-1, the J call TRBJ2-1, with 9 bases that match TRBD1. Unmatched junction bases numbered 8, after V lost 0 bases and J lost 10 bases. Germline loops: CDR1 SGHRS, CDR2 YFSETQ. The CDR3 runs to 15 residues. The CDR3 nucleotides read TGCGCCAGCAGCTTGGGGGGACAGGGTCTTATGGAGCAGTTCTTC. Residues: CASSLGGQGLMEQFF. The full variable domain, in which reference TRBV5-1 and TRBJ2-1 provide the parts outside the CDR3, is KAGVTQTPRYLIKTRGQQVTLSCSPISGHRSVSWYQQTPGQGLQFLFEYFSETQRNKGNFPGRFSGRQFSNSRSEMNVSTLELGDSALYLCASSLGGQGLMEQFFGPGTRLTVL.

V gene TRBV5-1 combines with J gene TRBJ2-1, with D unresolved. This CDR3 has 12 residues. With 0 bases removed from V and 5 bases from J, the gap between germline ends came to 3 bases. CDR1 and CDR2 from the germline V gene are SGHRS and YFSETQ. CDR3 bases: TGCGCCAGCAGCTTGGTAGACAATGAGCAGTTCTTC. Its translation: CASSLVDNEQFF. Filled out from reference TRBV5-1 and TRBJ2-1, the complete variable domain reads KAGVTQTPRYLIKTRGQQVTLSCSPISGHRSVSWYQQTPGQGLQFLFEYFSETQRNKGNFPGRFSGRQFSNSRSEMNVSTLELGDSALYLCASSLVDNEQFFGPGTRLTVL.

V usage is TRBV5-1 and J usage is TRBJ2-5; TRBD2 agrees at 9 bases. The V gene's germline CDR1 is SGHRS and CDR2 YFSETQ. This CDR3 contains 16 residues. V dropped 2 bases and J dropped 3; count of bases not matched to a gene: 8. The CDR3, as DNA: TGCGCCAGCAGCTTTTCGGGGCGGGGGGGAGAAGAGACCCAGTACTTC. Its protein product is CASSFSGRGGEETQYF.

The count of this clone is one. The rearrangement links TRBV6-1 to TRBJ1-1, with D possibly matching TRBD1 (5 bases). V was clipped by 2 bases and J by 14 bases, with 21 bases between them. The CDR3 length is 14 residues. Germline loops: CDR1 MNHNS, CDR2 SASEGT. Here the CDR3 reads CASSEMAGSPRSFF. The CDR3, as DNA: TGTGCCAGCAGTGAAATGGCAGGGTCACCCCGATCCTTCTTT.

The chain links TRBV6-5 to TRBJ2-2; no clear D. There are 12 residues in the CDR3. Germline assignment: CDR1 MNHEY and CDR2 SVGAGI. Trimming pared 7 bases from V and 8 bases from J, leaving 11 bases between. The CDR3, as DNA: TGTGCCAGCACCCAATACGGGGGGGAGCTGTTTTTT. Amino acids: CASTQYGGELFF.

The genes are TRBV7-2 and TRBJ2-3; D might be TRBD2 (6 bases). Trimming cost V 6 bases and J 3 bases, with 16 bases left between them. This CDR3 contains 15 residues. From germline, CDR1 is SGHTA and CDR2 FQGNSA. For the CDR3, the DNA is TGTGCCAGCAGGGGTCAGTCTGGAGGGACAGATACGCAGTATTTT. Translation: CASRGQSGGTDTQYF.

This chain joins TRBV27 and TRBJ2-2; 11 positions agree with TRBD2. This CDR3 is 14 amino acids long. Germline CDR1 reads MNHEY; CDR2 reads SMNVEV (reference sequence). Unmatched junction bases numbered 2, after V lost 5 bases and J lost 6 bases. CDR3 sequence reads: CASSPLAGAGELFF. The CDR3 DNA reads TGTGCCAGCAGTCCACTAGCGGGGGCCGGGGAGCTGTTTTTT.

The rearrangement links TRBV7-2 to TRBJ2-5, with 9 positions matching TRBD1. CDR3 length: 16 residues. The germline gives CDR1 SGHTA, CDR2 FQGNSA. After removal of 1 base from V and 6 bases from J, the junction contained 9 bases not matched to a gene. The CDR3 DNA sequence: TGTGCCAGCAGCTTAGTAGGTAACAGGGGGCGGAAGACCCAGTACTTC. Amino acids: CASSLVGNRGRKTQYF. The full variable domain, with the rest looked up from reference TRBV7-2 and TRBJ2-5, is GAGVSQSPSNKVTEKGKDVELRCDPISGHTALYWYRQSLGQGLEFLIYFQGNSAPDKSGLPSDRFSAERTGGSVSTLTIQRTQQEDSAVYLCASSLVGNRGRKTQYFGPGTRLLVL.

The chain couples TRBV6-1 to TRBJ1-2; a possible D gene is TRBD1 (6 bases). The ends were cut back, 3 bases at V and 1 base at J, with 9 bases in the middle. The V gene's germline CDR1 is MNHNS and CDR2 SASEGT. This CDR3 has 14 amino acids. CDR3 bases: TGTGCCAGCAGTGAGGGGGCTGGTAACTATGGCTACACCTTC. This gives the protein CASSEGAGNYGYTF.